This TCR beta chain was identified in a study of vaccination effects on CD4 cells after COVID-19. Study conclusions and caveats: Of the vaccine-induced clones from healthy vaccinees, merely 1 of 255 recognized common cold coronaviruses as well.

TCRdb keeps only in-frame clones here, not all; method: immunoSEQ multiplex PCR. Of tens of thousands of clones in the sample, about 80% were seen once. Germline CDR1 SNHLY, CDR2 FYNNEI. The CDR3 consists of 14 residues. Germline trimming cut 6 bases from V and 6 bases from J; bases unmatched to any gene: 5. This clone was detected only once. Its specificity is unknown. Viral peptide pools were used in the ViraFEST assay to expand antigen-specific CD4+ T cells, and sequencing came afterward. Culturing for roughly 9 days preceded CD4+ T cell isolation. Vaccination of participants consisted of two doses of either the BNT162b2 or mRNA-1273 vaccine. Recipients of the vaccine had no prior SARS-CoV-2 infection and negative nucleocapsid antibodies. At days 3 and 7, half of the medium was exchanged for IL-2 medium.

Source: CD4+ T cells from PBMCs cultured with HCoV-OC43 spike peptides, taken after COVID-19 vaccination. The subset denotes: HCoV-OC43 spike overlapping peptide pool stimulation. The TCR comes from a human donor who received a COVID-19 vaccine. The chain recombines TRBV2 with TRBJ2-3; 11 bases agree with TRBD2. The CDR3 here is CASRLAGAGDTQYF. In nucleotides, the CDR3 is TGTGCCAGCAGACTAGCGGGGGCTGGGGATACGCAGTATTTT. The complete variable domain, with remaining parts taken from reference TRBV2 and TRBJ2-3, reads EPEVTQTPSHQVTQMGQEVILRCVPISNHLYFYWYRQILGQKVEFLVSFYNNEISEKSEIFDDQFSVERPDGSNFTLKIRSTKLEDSAMYFCASRLAGAGDTQYFGPGTRLTVL.